Below, 8 T cell receptor beta chains from the same sample are listed, as sequenced in a study of blood T cell repertoires in COVID-19. Generated by immunoSEQ multiplex PCR, the TCRdb table keeps only in-frame clones and is missing some. The sample has 45,000 to 65,000 clones, more than 85% seen once. The source material was peripheral blood. The source of these receptors is a woman aged 80 or over with acute or convalescent COVID-19.

The rearrangement joins TRBV19 to TRBJ1-4; D is undetermined. V was cut by 5 bases and J by 0 bases, with 10 bases left in between. CDR1 is LNHDA, CDR2 SQIVND, per germline (reference sequence). The CDR3 spans 15 residues. In nucleotides, the CDR3 is TGTGCCAGTAGTTCGCAGGTGGCAACTAATGAAAAACTGTTTTTT. Translating it yields CASSSQVATNEKLFF.

The chain carries TRBV7-2 and TRBJ1-6; 11 bases map to TRBD1. The germline gives CDR1 SGHTA, CDR2 FQGNSA. V lost 2 bases and J lost 9; bases outside the gene matches: 6. The CDR3 loop spans 16 amino acids. The CDR3 nucleotides are TGTGCCAGCAGCTTAACGGACAGGGGGCGAGGTTCACCCCTCCACTTT. Protein sequence: CASSLTDRGRGSPLHF.

V is TRBV6-2 or TRBV6-3 and J is TRBJ2-1; TRBD1 aligns across 7 bases. The trim removed 1 base at V and 4 bases at J, leaving 16 bases unmatched. CDR1 is MNHEY, CDR2 SVGEGT, per germline. This CDR3 is built from 19 residues. CDR3 sequence (DNA): TGTGCCAGCAGTTACTTCCGCGGGTCGGGACAGAGGAAGTACAATGAGCAGTTCTTC. This translates into CASSYFRGSGQRKYNEQFF.

The chain has TRBV18 and TRBJ1-1; possible D gene TRBD1, 6 bases. The CDR3 extends over 16 amino acids. V was cut by 1 base and J by 0 bases, with 12 bases left in between. CDR1 and CDR2 (germline): KGHSH, LQKENI. Written as DNA, the CDR3 is TGTGCCAGCTCACCACTTGTAGGACAGCTGAACACTGAAGCTTTCTTT. It specifies CASSPLVGQLNTEAFF.

This rearrangement joins TRBV7-2 to TRBJ1-4; D is uncertain. Germline loops: CDR1 SGHTA, CDR2 FQGNSA. This CDR3 spans 12 amino acids. V lost 3 bases to trimming and J lost 12 bases, with 11 bases between them. The CDR3 region is CASSFRGRELFF. The CDR3 nucleotides read TGTGCCAGCAGCTTTAGAGGGAGGGAACTGTTTTTT.

The gene calls are TRBV18 and TRBJ2-5, with D unclear. The ends were cut back, 0 bases at V and 5 bases at J, with 13 bases in the middle. The CDR3 totals 15 residues. The germline V gene encodes CDR1 KGHSH and CDR2 LQKENI. The CDR3 DNA is TGTGCCAGCTCACCACCACGTCGTGACGGGGAGACCCAGTACTTC. This codes for CASSPPRRDGETQYF. Full variable domain (rest looked up from reference TRBV18 and TRBJ2-5): NAGVMQNPRHLVRRRGQEARLRCSPMKGHSHVYWYRQLPEEGLKFMVYLQKENIIDESGMPKERFSAEFPKEGPSILRIQQVVRGDSAAYFCASSPPRRDGETQYFGPGTRLLVL.

The genes are TRBV4-3 and TRBJ1-4, with 7 bases that match TRBD1. CDR3 length: 15 residues. Unmatched junction bases numbered 2, after V lost 0 bases and J lost 4 bases. The germline CDR1 and CDR2 sequences are LGHNA and YSLEER. The CDR3 sequence is CASSQETGLNEKLFF. The CDR3 nucleotides are TGCGCCAGCAGCCAAGAGACAGGGCTTAATGAAAAACTGTTTTTT.

This clone was detected only once. CDR3 sequence: CATSEQPGTSGTGGELFF. The DNA for the CDR3 is TGTGCCACCAGTGAGCAGCCCGGGACTAGCGGGACGGGCGGGGAGCTGTTTTTT. The chain couples TRBV24-1 to TRBJ2-2; 13 bases are shared with TRBD2. CDR1 and CDR2 (germline): KGHDR, SFDVKD. Unmatched junction bases numbered 11, after V lost 4 bases and J lost 7 bases. CDR3 length equals 18 residues.